This T cell receptor beta chain emerged from a study of cytomegalovirus exposure and HLA in healthy donors. Study observations and caveats: As confirmed in vitro, three CMV-associated chains were specific for CMV antigens. Diagnosis of cytomegalovirus status made by the classifier reportedly showed high specificity and sensitivity. Earlier analysis found most TCR beta V segments productive about 87% or about 30% of the time.

As for this clone: Its specificity is not known.

Primers: 60 Vbeta forward and 13 Jbeta reverse. The protocol was immunoSEQ multiplex PCR, while the TCRdb copy is restricted to in-frame clones and leaves out a portion. This sample carries some 200,000 clones, 75% to 85% of them seen once, and the ten largest clones take around 2.8%. Healthy donors of bone marrow made up the group. This CDR3 has 14 amino acids. Trimming left V 0 bases short and J 4 bases short, with 10 bases between. Per the germline V gene, CDR1 is SGHDT and CDR2 is YYEEEE. Sequenced: PBMCs. The clonotype originates from an older woman in good health and CMV-seropositive. The rearrangement links TRBV5-6 to TRBJ1-2; D might be TRBD1 (5 bases). The CDR3 DNA sequence: TGTGCCAGCAGCTTGGTTGGGGGGGGCTATGGCTACACCTTC. As protein: CASSLVGGGYGYTF.